Only one count was recorded for the clone carrying this T cell receptor (beta chain). TCRdb's table, derived via immunoSEQ multiplex PCR, lists solely in-frame clones and lacks some. The data contain 65,000 to 80,000 clones, 83% of them singletons. This sample was taken from a study of cytotoxic CD8 clonotypes in ibrutinib-treated CLL. Germline V gene sequence: CDR1 ENHRY, CDR2 SYGVKD. The CDR3 length is 14 residues. V was cut by 2 bases and J by 7 bases, with 15 bases left in between. The rearrangement uses TRBV10-3 and TRBJ2-7; tentatively, D is TRBD2 (6 bases). This sequence was found in a human donor with chronic lymphocytic leukemia. Specimen: PBMCs, collected after 24 months of ibrutinib treatment. CDR3 DNA: TGTGCCATCAGTGAGCCGGGGGAAGGCTTGGAGCAGTACTTC. Translated, it gives CAISEPGEGLEQYF.